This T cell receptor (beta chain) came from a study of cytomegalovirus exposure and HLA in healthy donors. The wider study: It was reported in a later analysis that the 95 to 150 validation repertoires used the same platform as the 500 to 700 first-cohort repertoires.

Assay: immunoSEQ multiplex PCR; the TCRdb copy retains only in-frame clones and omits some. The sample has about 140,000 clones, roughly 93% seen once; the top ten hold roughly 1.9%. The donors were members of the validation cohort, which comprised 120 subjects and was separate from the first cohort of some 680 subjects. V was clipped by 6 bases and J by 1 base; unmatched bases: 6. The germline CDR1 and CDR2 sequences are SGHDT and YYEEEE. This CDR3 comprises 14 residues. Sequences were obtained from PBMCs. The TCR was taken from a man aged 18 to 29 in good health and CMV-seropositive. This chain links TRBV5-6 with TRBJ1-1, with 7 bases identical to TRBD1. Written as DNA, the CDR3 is TGTGCCAGCACCCCGACAGGGCAGAACACTGAAGCTTTCTTT. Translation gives CASTPTGQNTEAFF.